The T cell receptor beta chain under discussion was sequenced for a study of T cells in narcolepsy. Study-level information: Patients with NT1 or NT2 and healthy control donors were enrolled.

With regard to this clone: No antigen is known for it.

General study findings and limits: HCRT-specific and TRIB2-specific autoreactive clonotypes appeared among same-patient CSF and blood CD4+ clonotypes. Autoreactive clone sequences were missing from some blood memory CD4+ repertoires. Reportedly, autoreactive clonotypes were serially detected in patients' blood but not controls'.

Only in-frame clones appear in the TCRdb table, and some are missing; sequencing was by immunoSEQ multiplex PCR. The sample lists fewer than 40,000 clones, about 85% occurring once. The sample was CD45RA- memory CD4+ T cells from PBMCs. The clonotype was recovered from a human donor with narcolepsy.

The CDR3 DNA reads TGTGCCAGCTCACCACCGGAACGGATATACAATGAGCAGTTCTTC. It codes for CASSPPERIYNEQFF. This chain connects TRBV18 to TRBJ2-1; D ambiguous. This CDR3 spans 15 amino acids. The germline CDR1 and CDR2 sequences are KGHSH and LQKENI. With 0 bases removed from V and 4 bases from J, the gap between germline ends came to 10 bases. Based on the CDR3 plus reference TRBV18 and TRBJ2-1, the full variable domain is NAGVMQNPRHLVRRRGQEARLRCSPMKGHSHVYWYRQLPEEGLKFMVYLQKENIIDESGMPKERFSAEFPKEGPSILRIQQVVRGDSAAYFCASSPPERIYNEQFFGPGTRLTVL.